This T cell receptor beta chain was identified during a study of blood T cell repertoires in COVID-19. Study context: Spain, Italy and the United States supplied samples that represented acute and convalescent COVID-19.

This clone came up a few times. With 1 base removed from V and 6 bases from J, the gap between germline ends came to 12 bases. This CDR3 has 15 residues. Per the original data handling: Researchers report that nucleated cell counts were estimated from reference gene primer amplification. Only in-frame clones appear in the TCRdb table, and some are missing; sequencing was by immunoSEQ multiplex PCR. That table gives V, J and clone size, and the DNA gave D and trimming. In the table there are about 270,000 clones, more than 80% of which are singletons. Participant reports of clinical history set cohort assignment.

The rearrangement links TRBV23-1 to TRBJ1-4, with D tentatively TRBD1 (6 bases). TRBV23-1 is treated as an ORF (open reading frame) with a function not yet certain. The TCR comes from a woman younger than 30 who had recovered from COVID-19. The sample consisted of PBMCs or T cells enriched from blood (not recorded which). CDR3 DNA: TGCGCCAGCAGTCAATTTCAGGGGACGTATGAAAAACTGTTTTTT. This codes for CASSQFQGTYEKLFF.